The 9 T cell receptor beta chains in this list originate from one sample, sequenced in a study of blood T cell repertoires in COVID-19. Assay: immunoSEQ multiplex PCR; the TCRdb copy retains only in-frame clones and omits some. Altogether about 260,000 clones are present, more than 70% being singletons, with the ten largest covering about 1.2%. The specimen was PBMCs or T cells enriched from blood (not recorded which). These receptors all stem from a woman in her 40s with acute COVID-19.

The CDR3 protein is CASSLNRQGSYNEQFF. The CDR3 bases are TGTGCCAGTAGTCTCAACCGACAGGGGAGTTACAATGAGCAGTTCTTC. The chain combines TRBV19 with TRBJ2-1; TRBD1 matches at 8 bases. In germline, CDR1 is LNHDA, CDR2 SQIVND (reference sequence). There are 16 residues in the CDR3. V trimming: 5 bases; J trimming: 4 bases; junction bases outside the gene matches: 10.

The rearrangement uses TRBV9 and TRBJ2-3; 7 bases line up with TRBD1. Germline CDR1 and CDR2: SGDLS and YYNGEE. Trimming removed 0 bases from V and 2 bases from J; junction bases left unmatched: 9. The CDR3 is 17 amino acids. CDR3 nucleotides: TGTGCCAGCAGCGTAGCGGCCAGGGGGAGAGACACAGATACGCAGTATTTT. It encodes CASSVAARGRDTDTQYF.

The table lists this clone with a count of one. The CDR3 DNA sequence: TGTGCCAGCAGCCTCTCGACAGGGCGGATCGAAGCTTTCTTT. Translation gives CASSLSTGRIEAFF. The J gene is TRBJ1-1, the V gene TRBV28; 7 positions match TRBD1. The CDR3 is made up of 14 amino acids. Germline V gives CDR1 MDHEN, CDR2 SYDVKM. Germline trimming cut 6 bases from V and 8 bases from J; bases unmatched to any gene: 12. Full variable domain (remainder filled in from reference TRBV28 and TRBJ1-1): DVKVTQSSRYLVKRTGEKVFLECVQDMDHENMFWYRQDPGLGLRLIYFSYDVKMKEKGDIPEGYSVSREKKERFSLILESASTNQTSMYLCASSLSTGRIEAFFGQGTRLTVV.

The gene calls are TRBV6-5 and TRBJ2-7, with 9 bases lining up with TRBD1. Unmatched junction bases numbered 8, after V lost 2 bases and J lost 3 bases. CDR1 MNHEY and CDR2 SVGAGI come from the germline V gene. There are 16 residues in the CDR3. The CDR3 DNA sequence: TGTGCCAGCAGTTACAACGAACCGGGACAGGGCTACGAGCAGTACTTC. Translation: CASSYNEPGQGYEQYF.

The V gene is TRBV7-6, the J gene TRBJ1-6; TRBD1 might be the D (6 bases). The length of the CDR3 is 16 residues. Trimming took off 4 bases at V and 8 bases at J, with 18 bases between the two ends. Germline V gene lookup returns CDR1 SGHVS and CDR2 FNYEAQ. CDR3 sequence (DNA): TGTGCCAGCAGCTCCTTAACAGCGTCAGGGGATTCACCCCTCCACTTT. Translation: CASSSLTASGDSPLHF.

The chain has TRBV5-8 and TRBJ2-3, with 10 bases aligning to TRBD2. CDR3 length: 15 amino acids. Germline assignment: CDR1 SGHTS and CDR2 YDEGEE. V dropped 9 bases and J dropped 0; count of bases not matched to a gene: 7. The CDR3 here is CANGGLAKSTDTQYF. The CDR3 nucleotides read TGTGCCAACGGGGGACTAGCGAAAAGCACAGATACGCAGTATTTT.

This sequence joins TRBV27 and TRBJ2-7, with TRBD2 identical over 8 bases. Germline CDR1 is MNHEY and CDR2 is SMNVEV (reference sequence). CDR3 length equals 16 residues. With V trimmed by 5 bases and J by 1 base, 10 bases remained unmatched. The CDR3 spells CASSPFAGGASYEQYF. In nucleotides, the CDR3 is TGTGCCAGCAGTCCCTTTGCCGGGGGGGCGTCCTACGAGCAGTACTTC.

This rearrangement joins TRBV4-2 to TRBJ2-2, with TRBD2 as a possible D gene (5 bases). V shed 1 base and J shed 5 bases, with 11 bases lying between them. The CDR3 runs to 15 residues. CDR1 LGHNA and CDR2 YNFKEQ come from the germline V gene. The CDR3 coding sequence is TGTGCCAGCAGCCAAGCAACGGGAAGGACCGGGGAGCTGTTTTTT. Translation gives CASSQATGRTGELFF.

The CDR3 protein is CAISDYEAGDSGELFF. Written as DNA, the CDR3 is TGTGCCATCAGTGATTACGAAGCGGGAGATTCCGGGGAGCTGTTTTTT. The chain carries TRBV10-3 and TRBJ2-2; 8 bases match TRBD2. CDR3 size: 16 residues. The germline gives CDR1 ENHRY, CDR2 SYGVKD. J was trimmed by 6 bases and V by 3 bases; bases with no gene match: 9.